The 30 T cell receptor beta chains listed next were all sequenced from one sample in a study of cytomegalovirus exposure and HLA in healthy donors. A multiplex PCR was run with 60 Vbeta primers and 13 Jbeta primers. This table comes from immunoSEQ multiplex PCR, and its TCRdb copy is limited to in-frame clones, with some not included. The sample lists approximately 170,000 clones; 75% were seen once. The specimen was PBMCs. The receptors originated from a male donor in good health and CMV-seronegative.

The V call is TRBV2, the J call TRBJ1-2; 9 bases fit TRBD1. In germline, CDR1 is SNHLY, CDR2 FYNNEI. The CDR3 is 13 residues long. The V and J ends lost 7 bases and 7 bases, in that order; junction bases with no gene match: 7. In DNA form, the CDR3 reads TGTGCCAGCACGCTCCGGGACAGGGTTGGCTACACCTTC. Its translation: CASTLRDRVGYTF.

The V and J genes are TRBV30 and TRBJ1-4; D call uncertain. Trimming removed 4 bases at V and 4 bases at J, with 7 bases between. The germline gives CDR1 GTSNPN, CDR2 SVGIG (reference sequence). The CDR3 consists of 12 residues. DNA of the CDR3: TGTGCCTGGAAGCCCTTTAATGAAAAACTGTTTTTT. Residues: CAWKPFNEKLFF.

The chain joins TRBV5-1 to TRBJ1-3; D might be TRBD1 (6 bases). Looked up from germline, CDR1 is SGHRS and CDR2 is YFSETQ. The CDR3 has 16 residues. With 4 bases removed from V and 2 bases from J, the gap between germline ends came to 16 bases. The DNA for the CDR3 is TGCGCCAGCAGCGTGGGCGCCGGGACAACTGGAAACACCATATATTTT. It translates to CASSVGAGTTGNTIYF.

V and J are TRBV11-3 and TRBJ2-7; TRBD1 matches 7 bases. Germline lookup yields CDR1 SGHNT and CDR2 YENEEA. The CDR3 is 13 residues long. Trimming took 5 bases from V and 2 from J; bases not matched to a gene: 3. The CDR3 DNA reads TGTGCCAGCAGCCTCGGGACAGCCTACGAGCAGTACTTC. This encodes CASSLGTAYEQYF.

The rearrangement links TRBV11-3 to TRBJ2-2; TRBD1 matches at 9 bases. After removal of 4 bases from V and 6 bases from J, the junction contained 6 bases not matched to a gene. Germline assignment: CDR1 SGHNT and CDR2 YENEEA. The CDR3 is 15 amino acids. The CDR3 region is CASSSGTGLAGELFF. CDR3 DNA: TGTGCCAGCAGCTCCGGGACAGGGTTGGCCGGGGAGCTGTTTTTT.

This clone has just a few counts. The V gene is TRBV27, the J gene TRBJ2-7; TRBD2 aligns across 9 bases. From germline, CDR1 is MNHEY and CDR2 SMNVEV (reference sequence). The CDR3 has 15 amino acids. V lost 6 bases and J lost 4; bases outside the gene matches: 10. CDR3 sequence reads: CASSSLSGRRYEQYF. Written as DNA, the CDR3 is TGTGCCAGCAGCTCCCTTAGCGGGAGAAGGTACGAGCAGTACTTC.

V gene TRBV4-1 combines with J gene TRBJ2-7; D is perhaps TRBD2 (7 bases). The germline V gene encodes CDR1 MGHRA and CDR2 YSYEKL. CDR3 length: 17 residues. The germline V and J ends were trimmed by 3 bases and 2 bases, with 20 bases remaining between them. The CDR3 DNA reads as TGCGCCAGCAGCCAGTTAGGCTGGGAGGGGGGCGCCTACGAGCAGTACTTC. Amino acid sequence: CASSQLGWEGGAYEQYF.

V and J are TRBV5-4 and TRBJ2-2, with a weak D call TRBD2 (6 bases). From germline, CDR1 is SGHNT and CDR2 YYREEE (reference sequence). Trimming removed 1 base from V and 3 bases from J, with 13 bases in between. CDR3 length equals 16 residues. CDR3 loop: CASSLRTRGHTGELFF. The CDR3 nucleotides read TGTGCCAGCAGCTTGAGGACGCGGGGACACACCGGGGAGCTGTTTTTT.

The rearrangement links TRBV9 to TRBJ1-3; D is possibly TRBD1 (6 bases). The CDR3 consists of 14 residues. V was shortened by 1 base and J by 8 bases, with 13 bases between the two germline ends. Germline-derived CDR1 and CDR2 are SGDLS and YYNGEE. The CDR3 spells CASSVNPHRDTIYF. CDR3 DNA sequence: TGTGCCAGCAGCGTAAACCCCCACAGGGACACCATATATTTT.

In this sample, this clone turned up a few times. The CDR3 loop reads CASSFGGDTDTQYF. The CDR3 nucleotides read TGTGCCAGCAGCTTCGGGGGTGACACAGATACGCAGTATTTT. The chain combines TRBV7-9 with TRBJ2-3, with D possibly TRBD2 on 6 matching bases. Germline V gene lookup returns CDR1 SEHNR and CDR2 FQNEAQ (reference sequence). Trimming took off 3 bases at V and 2 bases at J, with 9 bases between the two ends. The CDR3 has 14 residues.

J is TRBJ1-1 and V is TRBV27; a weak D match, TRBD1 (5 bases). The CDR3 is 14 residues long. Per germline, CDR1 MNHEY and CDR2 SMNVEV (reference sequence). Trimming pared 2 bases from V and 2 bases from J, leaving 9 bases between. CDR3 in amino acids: CASSLKGFNTEAFF. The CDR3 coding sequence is TGTGCCAGCAGTTTAAAGGGGTTCAACACTGAAGCTTTCTTT.

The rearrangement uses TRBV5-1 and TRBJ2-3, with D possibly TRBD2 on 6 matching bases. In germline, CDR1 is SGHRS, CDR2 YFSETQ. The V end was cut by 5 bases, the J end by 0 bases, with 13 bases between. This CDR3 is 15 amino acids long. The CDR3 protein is CASRPGDSSTDTQYF. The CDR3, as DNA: TGCGCCAGCAGGCCGGGGGATTCTAGCACAGATACGCAGTATTTT.

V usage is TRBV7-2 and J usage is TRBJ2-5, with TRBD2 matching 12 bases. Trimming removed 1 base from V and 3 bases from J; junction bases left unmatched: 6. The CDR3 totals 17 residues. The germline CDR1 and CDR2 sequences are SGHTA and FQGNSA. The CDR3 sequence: CASSLVSSSGREETQYF. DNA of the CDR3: TGTGCCAGCAGCTTAGTTTCGTCTAGCGGGAGGGAAGAGACCCAGTACTTC.

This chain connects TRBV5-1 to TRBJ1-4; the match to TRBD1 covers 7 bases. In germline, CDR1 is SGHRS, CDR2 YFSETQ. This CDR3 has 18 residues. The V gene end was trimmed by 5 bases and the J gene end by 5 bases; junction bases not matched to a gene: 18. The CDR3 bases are TGCGCCAGCAGTCCTGGGCCGTTTGGGACAGCCCCAAATGAAAAACTGTTTTTT. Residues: CASSPGPFGTAPNEKLFF.

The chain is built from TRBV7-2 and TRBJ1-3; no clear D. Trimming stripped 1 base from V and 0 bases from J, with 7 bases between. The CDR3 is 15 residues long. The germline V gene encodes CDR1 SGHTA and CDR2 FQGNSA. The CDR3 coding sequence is TGTGCCAGCAGCTTAGATAGTCTCTCTGGAAACACCATATATTTT. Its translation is CASSLDSLSGNTIYF.

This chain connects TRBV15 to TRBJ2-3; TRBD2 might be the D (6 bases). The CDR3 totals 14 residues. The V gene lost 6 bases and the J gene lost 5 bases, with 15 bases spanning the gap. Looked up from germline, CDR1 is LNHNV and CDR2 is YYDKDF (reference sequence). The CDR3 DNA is TGTGCCACCAGGGGACCGAGGGAGGTAGATACGCAGTATTTT. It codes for CATRGPREVDTQYF.

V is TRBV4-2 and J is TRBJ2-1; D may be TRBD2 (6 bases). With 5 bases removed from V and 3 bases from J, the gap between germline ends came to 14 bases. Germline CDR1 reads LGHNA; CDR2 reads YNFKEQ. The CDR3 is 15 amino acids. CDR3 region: CASSSRDYYYNEQFF. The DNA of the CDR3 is TGTGCCAGCAGCTCGCGGGATTACTACTACAATGAGCAGTTCTTC.

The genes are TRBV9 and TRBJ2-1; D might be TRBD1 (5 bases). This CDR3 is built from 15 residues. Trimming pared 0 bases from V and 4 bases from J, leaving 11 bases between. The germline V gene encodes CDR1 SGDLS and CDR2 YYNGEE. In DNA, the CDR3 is TGTGCCAGCAGCGTAGGAGGTGGGGCATACAATGAGCAGTTCTTC. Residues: CASSVGGGAYNEQFF.

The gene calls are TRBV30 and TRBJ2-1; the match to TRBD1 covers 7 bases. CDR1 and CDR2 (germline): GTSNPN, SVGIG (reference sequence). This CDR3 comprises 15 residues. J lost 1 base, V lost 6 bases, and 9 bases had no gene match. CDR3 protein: CACSQSGGSYNEQFF. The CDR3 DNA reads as TGTGCCTGTTCTCAATCAGGGGGATCCTACAATGAGCAGTTCTTC.

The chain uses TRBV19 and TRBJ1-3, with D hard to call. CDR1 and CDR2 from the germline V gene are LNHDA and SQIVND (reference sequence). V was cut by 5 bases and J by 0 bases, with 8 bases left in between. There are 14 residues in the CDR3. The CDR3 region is CASSVGRSGNTIYF. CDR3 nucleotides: TGTGCCAGTAGTGTTGGGCGCTCTGGAAACACCATATATTTT. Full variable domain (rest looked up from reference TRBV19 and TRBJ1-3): DGGITQSPKYLFRKEGQNVTLSCEQNLNHDAMYWYRQDPGQGLRLIYYSQIVNDFQKGDIAEGYSVSREKKESFPLTVTSAQKNPTAFYLCASSVGRSGNTIYFGEGSWLTVV.

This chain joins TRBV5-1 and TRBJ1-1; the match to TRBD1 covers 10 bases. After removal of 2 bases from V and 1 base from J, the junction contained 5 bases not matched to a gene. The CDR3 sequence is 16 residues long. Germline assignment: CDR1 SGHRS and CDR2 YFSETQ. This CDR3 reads CASSFDRGQGNTEAFF. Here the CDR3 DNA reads TGCGCCAGCAGCTTTGACAGGGGGCAGGGGAACACTGAAGCTTTCTTT.

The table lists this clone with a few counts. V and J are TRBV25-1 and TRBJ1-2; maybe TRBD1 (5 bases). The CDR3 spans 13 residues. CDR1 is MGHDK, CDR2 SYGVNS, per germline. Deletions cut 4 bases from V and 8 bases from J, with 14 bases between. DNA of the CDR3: TGTGCCAGCAGTGTCGGGGGGGTCGGGGGCTACACCTTC. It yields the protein CASSVGGVGGYTF.

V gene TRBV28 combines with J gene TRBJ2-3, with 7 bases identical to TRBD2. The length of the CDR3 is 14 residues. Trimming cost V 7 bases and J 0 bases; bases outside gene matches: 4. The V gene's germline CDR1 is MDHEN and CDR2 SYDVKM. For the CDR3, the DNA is TGTGCCAGCACCAAGGGAGGGAGCACAGATACGCAGTATTTT. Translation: CASTKGGSTDTQYF.

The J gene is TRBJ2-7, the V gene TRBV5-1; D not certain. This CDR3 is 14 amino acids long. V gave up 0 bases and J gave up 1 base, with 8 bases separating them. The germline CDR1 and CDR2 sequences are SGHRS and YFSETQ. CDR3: CASSLEQQSYEQYF. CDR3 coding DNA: TGCGCCAGCAGCTTGGAACAGCAATCCTACGAGCAGTACTTC.

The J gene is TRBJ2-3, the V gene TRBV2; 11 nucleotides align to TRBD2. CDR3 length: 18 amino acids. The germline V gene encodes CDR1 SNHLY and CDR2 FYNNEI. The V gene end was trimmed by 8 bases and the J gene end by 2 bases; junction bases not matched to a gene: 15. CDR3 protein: CASEGTSGPSINTDTQYF. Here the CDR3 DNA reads TGTGCCAGCGAAGGGACTAGCGGACCATCAATAAACACAGATACGCAGTATTTT.

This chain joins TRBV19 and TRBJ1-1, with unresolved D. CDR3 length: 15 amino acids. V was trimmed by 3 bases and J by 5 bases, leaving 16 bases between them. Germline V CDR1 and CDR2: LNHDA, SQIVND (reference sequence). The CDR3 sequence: CASSISPSGGTEAFF. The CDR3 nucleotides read TGTGCCAGTAGTATCTCCCCAAGCGGTGGGACTGAAGCTTTCTTT.

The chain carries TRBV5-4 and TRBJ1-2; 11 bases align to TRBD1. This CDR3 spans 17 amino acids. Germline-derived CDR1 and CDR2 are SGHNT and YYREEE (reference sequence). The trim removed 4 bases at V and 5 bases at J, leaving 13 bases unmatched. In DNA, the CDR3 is TGTGCCAGCAGCGCAGGCGGACAGGGGGCGCAAGGGTATGGCTACACCTTC. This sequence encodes CASSAGGQGAQGYGYTF.

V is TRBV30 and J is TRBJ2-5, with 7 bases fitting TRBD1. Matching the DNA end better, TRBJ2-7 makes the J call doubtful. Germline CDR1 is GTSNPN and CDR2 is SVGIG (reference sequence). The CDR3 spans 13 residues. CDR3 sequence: CAWSTGAIYEQYF. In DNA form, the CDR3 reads TGTGCCTGGAGCACAGGGGCTATTTACGAGCAGTACTTC.

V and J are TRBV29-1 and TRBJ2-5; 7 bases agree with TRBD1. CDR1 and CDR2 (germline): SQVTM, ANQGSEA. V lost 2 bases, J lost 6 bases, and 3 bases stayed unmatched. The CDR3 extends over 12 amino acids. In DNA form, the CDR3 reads TGCAGCGTTGAATTGACAGGGAAGACCCAGTACTTC. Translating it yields CSVELTGKTQYF.

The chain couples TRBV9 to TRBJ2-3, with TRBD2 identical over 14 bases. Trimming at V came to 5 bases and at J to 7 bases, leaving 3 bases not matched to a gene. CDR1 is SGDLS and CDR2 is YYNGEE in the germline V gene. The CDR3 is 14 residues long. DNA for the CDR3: TGTGCCAGCAGTGGACTAGCGGGGGGACATACGCAGTATTTT. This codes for CASSGLAGGHTQYF.